A selection of T cell receptor beta chains follows, all from one sample in a study of T-cell reconstitution after alpha-beta-depleted transplantation in children. TCRdb redid the calling of the PCR reads with MiXCR, one entry per CDR3 protein. In the table there are over 450,000 distinct CDR3 sequences, about 10% of which are singletons. The material sequenced was PBMCs, taken before TCRalphabeta/CD19-depleted stem cell transplant. The receptor set was obtained from a child aged 2-9 years with inherited bone marrow failure, due to receive a stem cell transplant. Each CDR3 is given with its conserved first and last residue. Each record gives: clone size, J gene, CDR3 length, D gene, V gene, CDR3 DNA, CDR3 protein. D genes are given only for firm matches. Clone size is given for some rows only: seen once, a few or many times, or a class if the clone is expanded.

.,TRBJ2-5,15,TRBD2,TRBV20-1,TGCAGTGCTAGAGTCGCTAGCGGGGATCAAGAGACCCAGTACTTC,CSARVASGDQETQYF
few,TRBJ2-1,19,TRBD2,TRBV12-5,TGTGCTAGTGGTTTCACGGGACTAGCGGGAGCCGCAGATGGAGATGAGCAGTTCTTC,CASGFTGLAGAADGDEQFF
few,TRBJ2-7,17,TRBD1,TRBV20-1,TGCAGTGCCCGCAGGGGGCCGGGGGAGGAGAACTCCTACGAGCAGTACTTC,CSARRGPGEENSYEQYF
many,TRBJ2-1,14,.,TRBV29-1,TGCAGCGGATTGGGCGGGAAAAACATAAATGAGCAGTTCTTC,CSGLGGKNINEQFF
many,TRBJ1-4,14,.,TRBV11-2,TGTGCCAGCAGCGCGGGAACGGGTAATGAAAAACTGTTTTTT,CASSAGTGNEKLFF
many,TRBJ1-1,13,.,TRBV24-1,TGTGCCACCAGTGATTTTGGGGGTACTGAAGCTTTCTTT,CATSDFGGTEAFF
.,TRBJ2-6,18,.,TRBV5-1,TGCGCCAGCAGCTTAATGGGCCAGGCCTTCTCTGCGGCCAACGTCCTGACTTTC,CASSLMGQAFSAANVLTF
many,TRBJ2-5,15,TRBD1,TRBV5-1,TGCGCCAGCAGCTTGTGGGGACAGGGAGGGGAGACCCAGTACTTC,CASSLWGQGGETQYF
few,TRBJ1-5,13,.,TRBV20-1,TGCAGTGCTAGAACGGATAGCAATCAGCCCCAGCATTTT,CSARTDSNQPQHF
.,TRBJ2-1,15,TRBD2,TRBV6-2/TRBV6-3,TGTGCCAGCAGTTTCGTAGGACTAGCGGACAATGAGCAGTTCTTC,CASSFVGLADNEQFF
many,TRBJ2-1,13,TRBD2,TRBV9,TGTGCCAGCAGCACGAGGGAGGGCCATGAGCAGTTCTTC,CASSTREGHEQFF
.,TRBJ1-3,15,.,TRBV19,TGTGCCAGTAGTATTGGGACCCGCTCTGGAAACACCATATATTTT,CASSIGTRSGNTIYF
many,TRBJ2-1,17,TRBD2,TRBV28,TGTGCCAGCAGTCCCTCCGGGACTAGCTTTGAGGACAATGAGCAGTTCTTC,CASSPSGTSFEDNEQFF
few,TRBJ2-3,12,.,TRBV30,TGTGCCTGGAGCGATATTCGCGATACGCAGTATTTT,CAWSDIRDTQYF
many,TRBJ2-5,13,.,TRBV27,TGTGCCAGCAGCCTTAGAGGAGTGGAGACCCAGTACTTC,CASSLRGVETQYF
many,TRBJ2-1,18,TRBD2,TRBV12-3/TRBV12-4,TGTGCCAGCACCTTAGGGGGACTAGCGGGAGGGAGTAGGAATGAGCAGTTCTTC,CASTLGGLAGGSRNEQFF
many,TRBJ1-2,15,.,TRBV29-1,TGCAGCGTTGAAGGGTCCACAGGCTCCCTCTATGGCTACACCTTC,CSVEGSTGSLYGYTF
.,TRBJ2-5,17,.,TRBV19,TGTGCCAGTAGTATTGCTCGCAGTGCTGAGGATCGAGAGACCCAGTACTTC,CASSIARSAEDRETQYF
few,TRBJ2-5,14,TRBD2,TRBV20-1,TGCAGTGCTCGAAAACTAGCGGGAGAGGAGACCCAGTACTTC,CSARKLAGEETQYF
many,TRBJ2-5,16,TRBD2,TRBV12-3/TRBV12-4,TGTGCCAGCAGATCCGGGACTAGCGGAGTCCAAGAGACCCAGTACTTC,CASRSGTSGVQETQYF
many,TRBJ1-2,13,.,TRBV29-1,TGCAGCGTCGAAACGACAGAAACCTATGGCTACACCTTC,CSVETTETYGYTF
many,TRBJ2-1,17,TRBD1,TRBV20-1,TGCAGTGCTAGGTCCCTCCCGGGACAGGGGCGCTACAATGAGCAGTTCTTC,CSARSLPGQGRYNEQFF
.,TRBJ1-2,14,TRBD1,TRBV13,TGTGCCAGCAGCGTAACAGGGGGAGGCTATGGCTACACCTTC,CASSVTGGGYGYTF
.,TRBJ2-7,15,.,TRBV20-1,TGCAGTGCTAGTGGGCTGGGAATGAGCTCCTACGAGCAGTACTTC,CSASGLGMSSYEQYF
.,TRBJ1-5,12,.,TRBV7-2,TGTGCCAGCAGCGGACTTTGGCAGCCCCGGCATTTT,CASSGLWQPRHF
few,TRBJ2-1,15,TRBD1,TRBV18,TGTGCCAGCTCACCCTCGGGACAGGGGTACAATGAGCAGTTCTTC,CASSPSGQGYNEQFF
many,TRBJ2-4,16,.,TRBV7-9,TGTGCCAGCAGCGTAGGGCGGACAGTAGCCAAAAACATTCAGTACTTC,CASSVGRTVAKNIQYF
many,TRBJ1-2,14,.,TRBV19,TGTGCCAGTAGTATTTTCCATCCTAACTATGGCTACACCTTC,CASSIFHPNYGYTF